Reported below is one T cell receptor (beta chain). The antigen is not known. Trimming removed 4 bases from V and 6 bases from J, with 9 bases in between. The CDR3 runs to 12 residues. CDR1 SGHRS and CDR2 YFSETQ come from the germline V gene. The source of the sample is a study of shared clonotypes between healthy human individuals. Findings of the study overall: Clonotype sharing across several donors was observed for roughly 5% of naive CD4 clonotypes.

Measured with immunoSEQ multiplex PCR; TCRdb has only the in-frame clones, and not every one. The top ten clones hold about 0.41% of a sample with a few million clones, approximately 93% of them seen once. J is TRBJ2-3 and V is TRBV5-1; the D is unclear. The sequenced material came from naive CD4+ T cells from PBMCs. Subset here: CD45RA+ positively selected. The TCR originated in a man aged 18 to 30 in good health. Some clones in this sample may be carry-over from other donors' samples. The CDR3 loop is CASSQAVDTQYF. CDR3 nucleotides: TGCGCCAGCAGCCAGGCCGTGGATACGCAGTATTTT. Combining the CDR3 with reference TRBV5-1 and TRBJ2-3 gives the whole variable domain KAGVTQTPRYLIKTRGQQVTLSCSPISGHRSVSWYQQTPGQGLQFLFEYFSETQRNKGNFPGRFSGRQFSNSRSEMNVSTLELGDSALYLCASSQAVDTQYFGPGTRLTVL.